These 11 T cell receptor beta chains were sequenced from one sample in a study of blood T cell repertoires in COVID-19. Data came from immunoSEQ multiplex PCR; TCRdb stores just in-frame clones and leaves some out. The sample yields some 200,000 clones, around 84% seen once. Source material: peripheral blood. The receptor set was obtained from a man aged 35 to 55 with active or convalescent COVID-19.

This chain connects TRBV19 to TRBJ2-3; D not certain. The CDR3 spans 12 residues. Germline V CDR1 and CDR2: LNHDA, SQIVND (reference sequence). V lost 7 bases and J 5 bases, leaving 10 bases between the germline ends. The CDR3 loop is CASTPSGDTQYF. In DNA form, the CDR3 reads TGTGCCAGTACCCCATCGGGAGATACGCAGTATTTT.

The chain couples TRBV30 to TRBJ1-2; 7 nucleotides line up with TRBD1. Looked up from germline, CDR1 is GTSNPN and CDR2 is SVGIG (reference sequence). This CDR3 spans 12 amino acids. The V gene end was trimmed by 0 bases and the J gene end by 8 bases; junction bases not matched to a gene: 3. The CDR3 DNA reads TGTGCCTGGAGTGTACAGGGGATCGGCTACACCTTC. The encoded protein is CAWSVQGIGYTF.

This chain joins TRBV19 and TRBJ1-5, with unresolved D. This CDR3 contains 15 residues. Germline CDR1 and CDR2: LNHDA and SQIVND (reference sequence). V lost 2 bases to trimming and J lost 3 bases, with 11 bases between them. The CDR3 DNA follows: TGTGCCAGTAGTATATATGACTCCCCCAATCAGCCCCAGCATTTT. It codes for CASSIYDSPNQPQHF.

V usage is TRBV4-2 and J usage is TRBJ2-1; D might be TRBD1 (6 bases). Trimming stripped 3 bases from V and 6 bases from J, with 15 bases between. Per the germline V gene, CDR1 is LGHNA and CDR2 is YNFKEQ. This CDR3 is built from 15 residues. The CDR3 sequence: CASSHSIGQRNEQFF. The CDR3 region has the DNA TGTGCCAGCAGCCACTCCATAGGACAGCGCAATGAGCAGTTCTTC.

This clone appeared a single time. V usage is TRBV5-6 and J usage is TRBJ2-3; D may be TRBD1 (6 bases). There are 16 residues in the CDR3. V lost 2 bases and J lost 2, with 15 bases in between. The V gene's germline CDR1 is SGHDT and CDR2 YYEEEE. CDR3: CASSFSGTSVTDTQYF. CDR3 bases: TGTGCCAGCAGCTTTTCCGGGACATCGGTCACAGATACGCAGTATTTT.

V usage is TRBV27 and J usage is TRBJ1-1; D gene unclear. The CDR3 spans 12 residues. The germline CDR1 and CDR2 sequences are MNHEY and SMNVEV (reference sequence). V lost 3 bases, J lost 6 bases, and 8 bases lay in between. CDR3 amino acids: CASSFLGAEAFF. In nucleotides, the CDR3 is TGTGCCAGCAGTTTTCTCGGTGCTGAAGCTTTCTTT.

This chain connects TRBV6-4 to TRBJ2-7; tentative D call: TRBD1 (6 bases). Germline-derived CDR1 and CDR2 are MRHNA and SNTAGT. This CDR3 is built from 17 residues. V gave up 6 bases and J gave up 2 bases, with 23 bases separating them. CDR3 sequence reads: CASSNGARGEDAYEQYF. The CDR3 nucleotides are TGTGCCAGCAGCAACGGGGCCAGGGGTGAAGACGCCTACGAGCAGTACTTC.

This rearrangement joins TRBV9 to TRBJ1-4; TRBD1 matches 9 bases. The CDR3 contains 14 residues. V shed 2 bases and J 6 bases; nucleotides not matched to a gene: 2. The germline V gene encodes CDR1 SGDLS and CDR2 YYNGEE. The CDR3 loop is CASSVGQGYEKLFF. CDR3 coding DNA: TGTGCCAGCAGCGTCGGACAGGGGTATGAAAAACTGTTTTTT.

This chain uses TRBV7-9 with TRBJ1-1; 7 positions agree with TRBD1. After removal of 8 bases from V and 7 bases from J, the junction contained 4 bases not matched to a gene. CDR1 SEHNR and CDR2 FQNEAQ come from the germline V gene (reference sequence). There are 11 residues in the CDR3. The CDR3 region is CASDRDDEAFF. The DNA for the CDR3 is TGTGCCAGCGACAGGGATGATGAAGCTTTCTTT.

The V and J genes are TRBV30 and TRBJ1-3; D uncertain. This CDR3 region has 13 residues. Trimming shortened V by 0 bases and J by 2 bases, and 5 bases separated the two germline ends. Germline V gene sequence: CDR1 GTSNPN, CDR2 SVGIG (reference sequence). CDR3 sequence reads: CAWSVRAGNTIYF. The CDR3 coding sequence is TGTGCCTGGAGTGTACGGGCTGGAAACACCATATATTTT.

The rearrangement joins TRBV28 to TRBJ2-2; 8 positions agree with TRBD1. Germline V gene lookup returns CDR1 MDHEN and CDR2 SYDVKM. The CDR3 has 15 amino acids. V lost 3 bases, J lost 1 base, and 1 base stayed unmatched. The CDR3 DNA reads as TGTGCCAGCAGTTTGGGGACAGGGAACACCGGGGAGCTGTTTTTT. Its translation: CASSLGTGNTGELFF.